Sequencing of this T cell receptor beta chain was carried out in a study of blood T cell repertoires in COVID-19. As handled by the study authors: Estimates of nucleated cell counts were drawn from the amplification of reference gene primers. Produced via immunoSEQ multiplex PCR; TCRdb's table is partial and in-frame only. V, J and clone size were drawn from that table, and D and trimming were deduced from the DNA. The table includes 200,000 to 300,000 clones, about 87% detected once. This clone came up once. Participants were placed into cohorts based on the clinical history they reported. The V end lost 4 bases, the J end lost 1 base, and 13 bases lay between the germline ends. From germline, CDR1 is SGHNT and CDR2 YENEEA. This CDR3 comprises 15 residues.

Material: PBMCs or T cells enriched from blood (not recorded which). V and J are TRBV11-3 and TRBJ2-5; D gene uncertain. This TCR was sampled from a woman in her thirties or forties with acute COVID-19. The CDR3 is CASSSRLARQETQYF. In DNA, the CDR3 is TGTGCCAGCAGCTCTAGATTGGCTCGCCAAGAGACCCAGTACTTC.